This TCR beta chain emerged from a study of cytomegalovirus exposure and HLA in healthy donors (dated by TCRdb to about 2017). For the study in its entirety: According to an earlier analysis of 587 of the donors, about 190 million T cells yielded 100 million or so unique TCR beta sequences and 250 to 350 Gb of sequence data. To predict cytomegalovirus infection status, the study brought together high-throughput TCR immunosequencing, statistical association of individual TCRs with disease status, and machine learning. Because of strong linkage in the cohort, roughly five DR-DQ haplotypes were treated as single units for association and clustering. Both class I and class II loci were covered by HLA typing, at four-digit resolution. In a later genetic analysis, genome-wide SNP genotypes for about three fifths of the roughly 670 donors were used, and that subset was treated as a discovery cohort. The study used immunosequencing to profile the T cell repertoires of around 600 subjects and linked those repertoires to cytomegalovirus serostatus. Donor age, sex, ethnicity and CMV serostatus were compiled together with the repertoire data. Of the roughly 390 genotyped donors, about 80% fell in the genetic ancestry cluster associated with self-reported Caucasian donors. All discovery cohort repertoires had been generated on a single sequencing platform. The number of donors typed differed by locus, with about 629-630 for A, B, C, DRB1 and DQB1, roughly 520 for DQA1, 606 for DPA1, and over 400 for DPB1. Rather than drawing on any new phenotypic data, the later analysis identified candidate immune exposures from TCR beta sequences and the way those sequences occurred across donors. An early release covering 500 to 750 HLA-typed donors comprised approximately 300 gigabases of sequencing data and tens of millions of unique TCR sequences. A later analysis re-analyzed previously published TCR beta repertoires from 500 to 700 donors and added high-resolution HLA genotyping to study TCR occurrence patterns. A separate validation cohort of more than 100 different subjects was used in addition to the approximately 640-subject first cohort. Among 398 genotyped donors of the cohort, an average of around 240,000 unique TCR beta nucleotide sequences were sequenced per donor, 15% to 20% of them non-productive. The aim of the study was to test whether cataloging public T cell receptors could identify signatures of past pathogen exposure. An earlier analysis of more than 450 of the donors used high-throughput TCR beta sequencing to judge whether each TCR beta V gene segment behaved as functional or pseudogenic.

Results and caveats for the whole study, not just this receptor: Broadly in line with IMGT annotations, most TCR beta V segments showed up in productive rearrangements about 90% or about 30% of the time in an earlier analysis of a few hundred of the donors. In a later genetic analysis, a missense DCLRE1C variant was associated with V-gene and J-gene trimming of TCR beta chains, and the association was replicated in an independent cohort. According to the authors, the approach could potentially be generalized to other disease states and immunological phenotypes. A further reported finding was that TCR beta sequences accurately predicted the HLA-A and HLA-B alleles for most subjects in the first cohort. A later analysis reported that several top co-occurrence clusters appeared linked to parvovirus B19, influenza, CMV and Epstein-Barr virus. Some IMGT-functional V segments, including TRBV6-2 and TRBV6-3, could not be distinguished by the 87-base-pair reads and were therefore excluded. Presence/absence analyses assumed roughly uniform sequencing depth across donors, an assumption that may not hold. The cohort was sequenced for TCR beta chains only, and without alpha or paired-chain data the features that could be detected were limited. In both the original and validation cohorts, the classifier was reported to diagnose cytomegalovirus status with high specificity and sensitivity. Over 15 rarely observed V segments, including chromosome 9 orphons, were excluded from the earlier analysis of about 600 of the donors because counts were too low. The study listed approximately 160 TCR beta chains as associated with cytomegalovirus. Most TCR sequences were seen in very few donors, while some public TCRs were found in many individuals. For the cohort, immune exposure information was limited to CMV serostatus. In vitro tests confirmed that three of the cytomegalovirus-associated TCR beta chains recognize cytomegalovirus antigens. In a later analysis, TCR association rates were found to vary across HLA loci, with the most associated TCRs seen for DRB1 alleles and the fewest for HLA-C alleles. At a false discovery rate of 0.05, a later analysis linked under 20,000 TCR beta sequences to specific HLA alleles. Correlated functional status among segregating V segments might be attributable to linkage disequilibrium, but an unknown experimental factor could not be ruled out. Compared with equally common non-associated chains, HLA-associated TCR beta chains in a later analysis were more clonally expanded and had lower generation probabilities. When HLA alleles, especially DR and DQ, strongly co-occurred, attributing TCR associations to individual alleles was difficult. A cluster of highly shared sequence variants was judged likely to represent a technical artifact of the sequencing pipeline. Compared with the roughly 670-donor mean, donors in an Asian-associated ancestry cluster had fewer N-insertions in productive TCRs, according to a later genetic analysis. A later analysis found that most CMV-associated TCR beta chains appeared HLA-restricted, with HLA associations seemingly driven largely by CMV exposure. Because some donors lacked HLA typing at each locus, the association tests relied only on the typed subset.

The cohort comprised some 730 healthy bone marrow donors. All cohort members were sampled while nominally healthy, although unrecorded immune exposures were likely present. The donor was CMV seropositive and was included in the group of almost 300 seropositive cohort members. A peripheral blood sample was collected from each donor, and TCR beta sequencing was performed on peripheral blood mononuclear cells. The Qiagen DNeasy Blood Extraction Kit was used to extract genomic DNA from the blood cell samples. A word on this clone: Its antigen is currently not known. No base qualities exist here, and no much larger clone lies one base off it.

After removal of 5 bases from V and 6 bases from J, the junction retains 9 bases not matched to a gene. The cysteine opens and the phenylalanine closes a CDR3 of 16 amino acids. CDR3 DNA only is kept here, 48 bases in frame from base 1. The germline V gene (reference sequence) provides CDR1 SEHNR and CDR2 FQNEAQ. Library generation was performed with the immunoSEQ multiplex PCR assay. A mixture of 60 forward primers for TCR Vbeta segments and 13 reverse primers for TCR Jbeta segments was used in the multiplex PCR. The CDR3 region of rearranged TCR beta genes was amplified from genomic DNA by a multiplex PCR assay. On the Illumina HiSeq System, the amplified TCR beta libraries were sequenced as 87-base-pair reads. The paper's processing steps were these. A later analysis tallied around 82 million unique TCR beta chains across the 666 repertoires, and about 10 million of those chains were shared by two or more donors. Raw reads were error-corrected and collapsed into unique sequences by a nearest-neighbor algorithm in which closely related sequences were merged to remove PCR and sequencing errors. Alignment of CDR3 sequences to IMGT reference sequences was used to assign V, D and J gene segments. For a sequence to be retained, a match of at least six nucleotides to both a V gene segment and a J gene segment was required. A rearrangement was called productive if the CDR3 had no stop codons and remained in frame with V and J, and every other rearrangement was called non-productive. CDR3 was defined according to IMGT convention as the region running from the second conserved V-encoded cysteine to the conserved J-encoded phenylalanine. Sequences without an unambiguous match to a single V gene segment were excluded from the earlier analysis of about 630 of the donors. In an earlier analysis of some 590 of the donors, a V segment was called functional when productive rearrangements were above 56.7%, and segregating when the standard deviation between donors exceeded 5%. A statistical classification framework was built for diagnosing cytomegalovirus status from the catalog of TCR beta chain sequences. V and J gene assignment, in a later analysis, came from comparing TCR nucleotide sequences with IMGT/GENE-DB human TR gene sequences. Using the TCRdist pipeline, a later analysis assigned CDR3 sequences along with most-parsimonious VDJ recombination scenarios. In a later analysis, each TCR beta chain was defined by its CDR3 amino acid sequence together with its V-gene family, and reads without a unique V-gene family were excluded. In a later analysis, 450 to 600 highly shared, low-generation-probability nucleotide sequences were removed to address suspected cross-contamination and a sequencing artifact. In a later analysis, a clonal expansion index for each public chain was calculated from normalized within-repertoire ranks of inferred template counts. In a later analysis, generation probabilities were computed using a VDJ recombination model fitted to out-of-frame rearrangements, and the results were checked against IGoR. A later analysis scored TCR-TCR, TCR-HLA and TCR-CMV co-occurrence with hypergeometric tests, applying a repertoire-size bias correction to TCR pairs. A later analysis estimated false discovery rates by permuting HLA or CMV assignments 20 times. In a later analysis, co-occurring TCRs were grouped using DBSCAN, with TCRdist sequence similarity added in when clustering inside HLA-allele-positive subsets. For co-occurrence clustering, repertoires with fewer than 30,000 or more than 120,000 public chains were excluded, along with a handful of repertoires with anomalous nucleotide sharing. Entries here come from immuneACCESS through TCRdb and include only in-frame sequences with V and J called. Some clones fail to appear in such tables; in the studies checked, an unresolved V gene covers under half of the shortfall, and the cause of the remainder is unknown. V and J calls and clone size come straight from that table; D and trimming were deduced from the DNA. In all, the sample holds some 110,000 clones, and 74% of those were seen once. Clones ranked in the top ten supply 3.5% to 5% of the sample.

The source material was PBMCs. This TCR was recovered from a woman between 50 and 59 years old in good health and CMV-seropositive. The V gene is TRBV7-9 and the J gene is TRBJ2-1, with TRBD2 identical over 11 junction bases. The CDR3 protein: CASSPYSGGAFNEQFF. Read as DNA, the sequence is TGTGCCAGCAGCCCTTATAGCGGGGGGGCTTTCAATGAGCAGTTCTTC.